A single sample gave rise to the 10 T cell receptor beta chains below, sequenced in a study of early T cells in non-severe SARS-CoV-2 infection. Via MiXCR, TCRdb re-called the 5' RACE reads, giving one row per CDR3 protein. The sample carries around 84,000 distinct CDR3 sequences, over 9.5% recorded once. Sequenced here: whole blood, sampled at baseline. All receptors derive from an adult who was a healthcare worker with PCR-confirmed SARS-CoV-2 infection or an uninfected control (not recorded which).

The CDR3 protein is CATRLGGWTEAFF. DNA for the CDR3: TGTGCCACCCGCCTAGGGGGTTGGACTGAAGCTTTCTTT. V gene TRBV28 combines with J gene TRBJ1-1, with a weak D call TRBD1 (6 bases). This CDR3 spans 13 amino acids. V lost 10 bases and J lost 5, with 17 bases in between. Per germline, CDR1 MDHEN and CDR2 SYDVKM.

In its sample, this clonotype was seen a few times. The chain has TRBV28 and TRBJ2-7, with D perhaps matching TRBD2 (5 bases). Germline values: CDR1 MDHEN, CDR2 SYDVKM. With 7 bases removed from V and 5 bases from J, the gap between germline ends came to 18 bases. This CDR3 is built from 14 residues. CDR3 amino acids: CASTLARFSDEQYF. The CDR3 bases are TGTGCCAGCACCCTCGCACGATTTAGCGACGAGCAGTACTTC. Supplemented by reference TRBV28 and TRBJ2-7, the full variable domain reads DVKVTQSSRYLVKRTGEKVFLECVQDMDHENMFWYRQDPGLGLRLIYFSYDVKMKEKGDIPEGYSVSREKKERFSLILESASTNQTSMYLCASTLARFSDEQYFGPGTRLTVT.

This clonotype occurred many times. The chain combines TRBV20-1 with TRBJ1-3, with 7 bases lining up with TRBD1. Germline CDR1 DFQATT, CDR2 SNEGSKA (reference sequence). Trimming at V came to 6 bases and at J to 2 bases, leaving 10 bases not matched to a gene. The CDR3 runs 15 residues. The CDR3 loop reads CSAPALTGAGNTIYF. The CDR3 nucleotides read TGCAGTGCCCCAGCTCTTACAGGGGCTGGAAACACCATATATTTT.

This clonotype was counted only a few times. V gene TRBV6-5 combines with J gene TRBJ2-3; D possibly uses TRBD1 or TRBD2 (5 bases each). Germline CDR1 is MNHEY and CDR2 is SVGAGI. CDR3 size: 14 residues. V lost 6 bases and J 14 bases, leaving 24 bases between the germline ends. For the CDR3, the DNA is TGTGCCAGCAGCTACCCGGGACCCTCTGCCGTACGGTATTTT. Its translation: CASSYPGPSAVRYF.

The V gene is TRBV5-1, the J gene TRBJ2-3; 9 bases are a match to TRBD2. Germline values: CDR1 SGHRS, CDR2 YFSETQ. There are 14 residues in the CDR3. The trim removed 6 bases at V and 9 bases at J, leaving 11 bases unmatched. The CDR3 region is CASTGGRVEETQYF. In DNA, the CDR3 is TGCGCCAGCACTGGCGGGAGGGTAGAGGAGACGCAGTATTTT. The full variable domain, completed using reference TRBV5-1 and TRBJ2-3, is KAGVTQTPRYLIKTRGQQVTLSCSPISGHRSVSWYQQTPGQGLQFLFEYFSETQRNKGNFPGRFSGRQFSNSRSEMNVSTLELGDSALYLCASTGGRVEETQYFGPGTRLTVL.

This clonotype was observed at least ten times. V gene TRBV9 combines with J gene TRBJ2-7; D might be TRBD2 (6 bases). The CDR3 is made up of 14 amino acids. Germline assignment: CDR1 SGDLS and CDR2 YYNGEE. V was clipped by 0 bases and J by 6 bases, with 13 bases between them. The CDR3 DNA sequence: TGTGCCAGCAGCGTAGTTCCTGGAGGGTCCGAGCAGTACTTC. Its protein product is CASSVVPGGSEQYF. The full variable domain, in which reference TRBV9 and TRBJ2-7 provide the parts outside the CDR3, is DSGVTQTPKHLITATGQRVTLRCSPRSGDLSVYWYQQSLDQGLQFLIQYYNGEERAKGNILERFSAQQFPDLHSELNLSSLELGDSALYFCASSVVPGGSEQYFGPGTRLTVT.

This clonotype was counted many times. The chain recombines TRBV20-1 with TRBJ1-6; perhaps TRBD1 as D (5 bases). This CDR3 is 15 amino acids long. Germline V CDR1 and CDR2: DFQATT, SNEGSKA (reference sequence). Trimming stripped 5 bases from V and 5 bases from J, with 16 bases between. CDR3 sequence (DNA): TGCAGTGCTGCCGTTGAGGGGAGGAATAATTCACCCCTCCACTTT. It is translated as CSAAVEGRNNSPLHF.

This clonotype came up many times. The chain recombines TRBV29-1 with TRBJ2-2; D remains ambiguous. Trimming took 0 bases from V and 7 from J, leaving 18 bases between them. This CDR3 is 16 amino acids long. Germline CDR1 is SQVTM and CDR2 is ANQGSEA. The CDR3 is CSVEDRSIWGYGELFF. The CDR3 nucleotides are TGCAGCGTTGAAGATCGTTCCATTTGGGGTTACGGGGAGCTGTTTTTT.

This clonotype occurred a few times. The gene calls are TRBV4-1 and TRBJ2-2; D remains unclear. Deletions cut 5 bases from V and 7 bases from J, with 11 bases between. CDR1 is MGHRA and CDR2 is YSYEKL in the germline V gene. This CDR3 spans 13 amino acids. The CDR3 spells CASSINTRGELFF. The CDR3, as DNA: TGCGCCAGCAGCATCAACACTCGCGGGGAGCTGTTTTTT.

CDR3 residues: CASSPWLGQGEKLFF. CDR3 bases: TGTGCCAGCAGTCCGTGGCTGGGGCAAGGGGAAAAACTGTTTTTT. This chain connects TRBV27 to TRBJ1-4, with D possibly TRBD1 on 5 matching bases. This CDR3 has 15 residues. The V gene's germline CDR1 is MNHEY and CDR2 SMNVEV (reference sequence). V was clipped by 5 bases and J by 8 bases, with 18 bases between them.